Listed here are 32 T cell receptor beta chains from one sample, sequenced in a study of response to subunit inactivated influenza vaccine. One entry per CDR3 protein results from TCRdb running MiXCR on the RT-PCR reads. The sample lists approximately 160,000 distinct CDR3 sequences; about 10% were seen once. The sequences come from CD8+ T cells sorted from PBMCs, collected around 25 months after vaccination. The receptors stem from a man aged 45-69 years who received an inactivated influenza vaccine.

This clonotype was seen at least ten times. This chain links TRBV29-1 with TRBJ2-1, with D perhaps TRBD2 (6 bases). Trimming left V 2 bases short and J 0 bases short, with 14 bases between. The germline gives CDR1 SQVTM, CDR2 ANQGSEA. The CDR3 runs 16 residues. CDR3 in DNA: TGCAGCGTTGAATTGCGTGCGGGACCCTCCTACAATGAGCAGTTCTTC. Translated, it gives CSVELRAGPSYNEQFF.

This clonotype was counted at least ten times. V gene TRBV29-1 combines with J gene TRBJ2-1; a possible D gene is TRBD2 (5 bases). Per germline, CDR1 SQVTM and CDR2 ANQGSEA. Trimming left V 6 bases short and J 4 bases short, with 10 bases between. CDR3 length equals 12 residues. The CDR3 DNA reads TGCAGCGTCGTTCGGGATTACAATGAGCAGTTCTTC. This sequence encodes CSVVRDYNEQFF.

This clonotype was seen repeatedly, ten times or more. The chain has TRBV7-3 and TRBJ2-3; TRBD2 agrees at 11 bases. The V segment lost 0 bases and the J segment 7 bases; nucleotides outside the gene matches: 3. Per the germline V gene, CDR1 is SGHTA and CDR2 is FQGTGA. This CDR3 has 15 residues. As DNA, the CDR3 is TGTGCCAGCAGCTTAACAGCGACTAGCGGGAATACGCAGTATTTT. It yields the protein CASSLTATSGNTQYF.

This clonotype was observed a single time. The chain combines TRBV9 with TRBJ2-1; tentative D call: TRBD1 (5 bases). The V gene lost 0 bases and the J gene lost 2 bases, with 12 bases spanning the gap. The germline gives CDR1 SGDLS, CDR2 YYNGEE. The CDR3 totals 16 residues. CDR3 sequence reads: CASSVAALGAYNEQFF. The CDR3 DNA reads TGTGCCAGCAGCGTAGCCGCCTTAGGGGCCTACAATGAGCAGTTCTTC.

This clonotype was seen many times. The chain recombines TRBV9 with TRBJ2-1, with D unclear. Trimming shortened V by 3 bases and J by 0 bases, and 13 bases separated the two germline ends. The CDR3 loop spans 16 amino acids. Germline loops: CDR1 SGDLS, CDR2 YYNGEE. As DNA, the CDR3 is TGTGCCAGCAGCGGCCACATGTTGGGCTCCTACAATGAGCAGTTCTTC. It translates to CASSGHMLGSYNEQFF.

By its share, this clonotype is large (0.1 to 1%). DNA of the CDR3: TGTGCCAGCAGTAAGCCCCCGGACAATGAGCAGTTCTTC. This gives the protein CASSKPPDNEQFF. V gene TRBV11-3 combines with J gene TRBJ2-1; D unclear. The CDR3 is 13 amino acids. Trimming took 6 bases from V and 5 from J, leaving 11 bases between them. Looked up from germline, CDR1 is SGHNT and CDR2 is YENEEA.

The gene calls are TRBV29-1 and TRBJ2-5; tentative D call: TRBD1 (6 bases). V shed 2 bases and J shed 4 bases, with 11 bases lying between them. The CDR3 covers 13 residues. Per germline, CDR1 SQVTM and CDR2 ANQGSEA. The CDR3 DNA is TGCAGCGTTGAATTCAGGGGAGCAGAGACCCAGTACTTC. Its translation is CSVEFRGAETQYF.

This clonotype occurred many times. The rearrangement joins TRBV5-5 to TRBJ2-1; D is perhaps TRBD2 (6 bases). CDR1 and CDR2 from the germline V gene are SGHKS and YYEKEE (reference sequence). The length of the CDR3 is 15 residues. Trimming removed 0 bases at V and 4 bases at J, with 11 bases between. The CDR3: CASSLGWGDYNEQFF. The CDR3 bases are TGTGCCAGCAGCTTGGGCTGGGGGGATTACAATGAGCAGTTCTTC.

This clonotype showed up just a few times. V is TRBV6-1 and J is TRBJ1-1, with a weak D call TRBD1 (6 bases). V lost 6 bases to trimming and J lost 0 bases, with 11 bases between them. CDR1 and CDR2 (germline): MNHNS, SASEGT. The CDR3 contains 14 residues. The CDR3 reads CASRTTGMNTEAFF. The CDR3 region has the DNA TGTGCCAGCAGGACGACAGGAATGAACACTGAAGCTTTCTTT.

This clonotype was seen ten or more times. The chain uses TRBV2 and TRBJ2-2; D remains unclear. Germline CDR1 and CDR2: SNHLY and FYNNEI. The CDR3 totals 15 residues. Trimming removed 5 bases from V and 3 bases from J, with 13 bases in between. CDR3 nucleotides: TGTGCCAGCAGTCCCAGCGCCGTTCACACCGGGGAGCTGTTTTTT. This gives the protein CASSPSAVHTGELFF.

This clonotype was detected ten times or more. The chain carries TRBV6-1 and TRBJ2-1; 12 positions match TRBD2. The germline V gene has CDR1 MNHNS and CDR2 SASEGT. V shed 7 bases and J 6 bases; nucleotides not matched to a gene: 7. The CDR3 is 15 amino acids. The CDR3: CASNSGLAGSNEQFF. As DNA, the CDR3 is TGTGCCAGCAACAGTGGACTAGCGGGGTCCAATGAGCAGTTCTTC.

This CDR3 reads CASRERERIDTQYF. CDR3 nucleotides: TGTGCCAGCCGCGAGCGGGAACGTATAGATACGCAGTATTTT. The chain joins TRBV5-4 to TRBJ2-3; 7 bases are a match to TRBD2. The ends lost 7 bases at V and 5 bases at J; junction bases unmatched: 10. Germline CDR1 reads SGHNT; CDR2 reads YYREEE (reference sequence). This CDR3 region has 14 residues.

CDR3 nucleotides: TGTGCCAGCAGTTTGGCAGGGAGGAGGAATGAGCAGTTCTTC. Encoded protein: CASSLAGRRNEQFF. This chain joins TRBV28 and TRBJ2-1; D might be TRBD2 (6 bases). CDR3 length: 14 amino acids. Trimming removed 3 bases from V and 7 bases from J, with 13 bases in between. Per the germline V gene, CDR1 is MDHEN and CDR2 is SYDVKM.

This clonotype has more than one count but fewer than ten. CDR3 residues: CASSVSSYEQYF. The CDR3 nucleotides are TGTGCCAGCAGTGTTTCCTCCTACGAGCAGTACTTC. The rearrangement uses TRBV25-1 and TRBJ2-7, with D hard to call. This CDR3 is 12 amino acids long. Trimming pared 4 bases from V and 0 bases from J, leaving 4 bases between. Looked up from germline, CDR1 is MGHDK and CDR2 is SYGVNS.

This clonotype has just a few counts. The CDR3 nucleotides read TGCAGTGCAACCGGGCAGGACAGGGGGCACGAGCAGTACTTC. It codes for CSATGQDRGHEQYF. This chain connects TRBV20-1 to TRBJ2-7; 11 nucleotides match TRBD1. V shed 6 bases and J 5 bases; nucleotides not matched to a gene: 9. The germline V gene encodes CDR1 DFQATT and CDR2 SNEGSKA (reference sequence). The length of the CDR3 is 14 residues.

The chain employs TRBV6-1 and TRBJ2-7; tentatively, D is TRBD1 (6 bases). Germline V CDR1 and CDR2: MNHNS, SASEGT. This CDR3 comprises 16 residues. V was trimmed by 7 bases and J by 0 bases, leaving 19 bases between them. CDR3 in DNA: TGTGCCAGCACCTTAGGGGTCGGGGACACCTCCTACGAGCAGTACTTC. This translates into CASTLGVGDTSYEQYF.

This clonotype was recorded a few times. The chain combines TRBV10-3 with TRBJ2-3; 11 nucleotides align to TRBD2. The germline V gene has CDR1 ENHRY and CDR2 SYGVKD. The J segment lost 3 bases and the V segment lost 2 bases, leaving 7 bases of the junction unmatched. The CDR3 runs to 17 residues. The CDR3 sequence is CAISETSLAGVTDTQYF. The CDR3 coding sequence is TGTGCCATCAGTGAGACCTCACTAGCGGGGGTTACAGATACGCAGTATTTT.

This chain uses TRBV12-3 or TRBV12-4 with TRBJ2-7; D is ambiguous. V gave up 5 bases and J gave up 5 bases, with 10 bases separating them. This CDR3 has 12 amino acids. The CDR3 region has the DNA TGTGCCAGCAGTGGGGATCTTCACGAGCAGTACTTC. It yields the protein CASSGDLHEQYF.

This clonotype was observed at least ten times. V and J are TRBV15 and TRBJ1-4; tentatively, D is TRBD1 (6 bases). Looked up from germline, CDR1 is LNHNV and CDR2 is YYDKDF (reference sequence). The length of the CDR3 is 16 residues. The V end lost 2 bases, the J end lost 11 bases, and 21 bases lay between the germline ends. The CDR3 protein is CATSRPSEGGSAKLFF. The CDR3 DNA reads TGTGCCACCAGCAGACCCTCGGAGGGGGGTTCGGCGAAACTGTTTTTT. Full variable domain (outside the CDR3, taken from reference TRBV15 and TRBJ1-4): DAMVIQNPRYQVTQFGKPVTLSCSQTLNHNVMYWYQQKSSQAPKLLFHYYDKDFNNEADTPDNFQSRRPNTSFCFLDIRSPGLGDTAMYLCATSRPSEGGSAKLFFGSGTQLSVL.

The V call is TRBV7-9, the J call TRBJ2-1; 8 bases match TRBD1. The V gene's germline CDR1 is SEHNR and CDR2 FQNEAQ (reference sequence). This CDR3 has 16 residues. The trim removed 5 bases at V and 8 bases at J, leaving 14 bases unmatched. The chain's CDR3 is CASSPPRTGSVDEQFF. The CDR3 DNA reads as TGTGCCAGCAGCCCGCCAAGGACAGGGTCGGTCGATGAGCAGTTCTTC.

V gene TRBV7-3 combines with J gene TRBJ2-1, with D possibly being TRBD1 (6 bases). Deletions cut 1 base from V and 5 bases from J, with 12 bases between. This CDR3 contains 15 residues. Germline CDR1 reads SGHTA; CDR2 reads FQGTGA. Written as DNA, the CDR3 is TGTGCCAGCAGCTTAAGACAGGCGCCAAACAATGAGCAGTTCTTC. It encodes CASSLRQAPNNEQFF.

This clonotype was counted a few times. The rearrangement joins TRBV10-3 to TRBJ2-7; D remains unclear. Germline V gives CDR1 ENHRY, CDR2 SYGVKD. Deletions cut 2 bases from V and 1 base from J, with 6 bases between. The CDR3 runs 13 residues. Here the CDR3 DNA reads TGTGCCATCAGTGAGCCAGAATCCTACGAGCAGTACTTC. It is translated as CAISEPESYEQYF.

The J gene is TRBJ2-3, the V gene TRBV6-5; unclear D gene. The CDR3 extends over 16 amino acids. V lost 4 bases and J lost 2, with 16 bases in between. Germline CDR1 reads MNHEY; CDR2 reads SVGAGI. The CDR3 DNA reads TGTGCCAGCAGTTCGGTACCTTCTGGGGACACAGATACGCAGTATTTT. Its protein product is CASSSVPSGDTDTQYF.

The sample holds many counts of this clonotype. V usage is TRBV28 and J usage is TRBJ2-1, with 9 bases aligning to TRBD2. Germline loops: CDR1 MDHEN, CDR2 SYDVKM. The CDR3 loop spans 17 amino acids. After removal of 3 bases from V and 6 bases from J, the junction contained 12 bases not matched to a gene. The CDR3 loop reads CASSFPASGTWRNEQFF. CDR3 nucleotide sequence: TGTGCCAGCAGTTTTCCGGCTAGCGGGACGTGGCGCAATGAGCAGTTCTTC.

The chain uses TRBV10-3 and TRBJ2-1, with TRBD2 identical over 10 bases. Unmatched junction bases numbered 1, after V lost 3 bases and J lost 2 bases. Germline V gene lookup returns CDR1 ENHRY and CDR2 SYGVKD. The CDR3 sequence is 15 residues long. The CDR3 DNA reads TGTGCCATCAGTGACCTAGCGGGGGCCTACAATGAGCAGTTCTTC. This codes for CAISDLAGAYNEQFF.

This chain uses TRBV6-1 with TRBJ2-5; D remains ambiguous. The CDR3 extends over 14 amino acids. V was cut by 7 bases and J by 4 bases, with 16 bases left in between. Germline V lookup: CDR1 MNHNS, CDR2 SASEGT. DNA of the CDR3: TGTGCCAGCAAATTAATCGGGCTGGCAGAGACCCAGTACTTC. Amino acids: CASKLIGLAETQYF.

For this clonotype: One end of the junction is discordant with germline, which a read error may explain. V gene TRBV4-3 combines with J gene TRBJ2-3; no clear D gene. The CDR3 totals 15 residues. Germline V gives CDR1 LGHNA, CDR2 YSLEER. CDR3 in amino acids: CARSQEGDSTDTQYF. For the CDR3, the DNA is TGCGCCAGGAGCCAAGAAGGTGATAGCACAGATACGCAGTATTTT.

The J gene is TRBJ2-3, the V gene TRBV4-3; D might be TRBD2 (5 bases). Trimming left V 3 bases short and J 1 base short, with 14 bases between. The germline V gene has CDR1 LGHNA and CDR2 YSLEER. This CDR3 is 16 amino acids long. CDR3 in amino acids: CASSHAQAVRTDTQYF. CDR3 nucleotides: TGCGCCAGCAGCCATGCCCAAGCGGTGCGCACAGATACGCAGTATTTT.

The chain couples TRBV7-9 to TRBJ2-1; 7 bases are shared with TRBD1. This CDR3 spans 15 amino acids. Germline CDR1 is SEHNR and CDR2 is FQNEAQ (reference sequence). Germline trimming cut 2 bases from V and 8 bases from J; bases unmatched to any gene: 9. In DNA form, the CDR3 reads TGTGCCAGCAGCTTATCGCAGCTAGGACAGGATGAGCAGTTCTTC. It translates to CASSLSQLGQDEQFF.

The chain carries TRBV20-1 and TRBJ2-7; 8 bases line up with TRBD2. V gave up 6 bases and J gave up 6 bases; unmatched junction bases: 13. Germline CDR1 DFQATT, CDR2 SNEGSKA (reference sequence). The CDR3 length is 14 residues. The DNA of the CDR3 is TGCAGTGCCCTAGAGCGGGGGTACCTTTTCGAGCAGTACTTC. Amino acids: CSALERGYLFEQYF.

This chain uses TRBV5-1 with TRBJ2-5; 7 bases line up with TRBD1. This CDR3 is built from 15 residues. The V and J ends lost 0 bases and 1 base, in that order; junction bases with no gene match: 3. Germline V gene data show CDR1 as SGHRS and CDR2 as YFSETQ. Written as DNA, the CDR3 is TGCGCCAGCAGCTTGGCCCGGACAGGCCAAGAGACCCAGTACTTC. It specifies CASSLARTGQETQYF.

The chain links TRBV6-5 to TRBJ1-1; D call uncertain. The V gene's germline CDR1 is MNHEY and CDR2 SVGAGI. CDR3 length equals 14 residues. Trimming cost V 0 bases and J 6 bases, with 11 bases left between them. The chain's CDR3 is CASSYSGGLPEAFF. In DNA, the CDR3 is TGTGCCAGCAGTTACTCGGGAGGTTTGCCTGAAGCTTTCTTT.